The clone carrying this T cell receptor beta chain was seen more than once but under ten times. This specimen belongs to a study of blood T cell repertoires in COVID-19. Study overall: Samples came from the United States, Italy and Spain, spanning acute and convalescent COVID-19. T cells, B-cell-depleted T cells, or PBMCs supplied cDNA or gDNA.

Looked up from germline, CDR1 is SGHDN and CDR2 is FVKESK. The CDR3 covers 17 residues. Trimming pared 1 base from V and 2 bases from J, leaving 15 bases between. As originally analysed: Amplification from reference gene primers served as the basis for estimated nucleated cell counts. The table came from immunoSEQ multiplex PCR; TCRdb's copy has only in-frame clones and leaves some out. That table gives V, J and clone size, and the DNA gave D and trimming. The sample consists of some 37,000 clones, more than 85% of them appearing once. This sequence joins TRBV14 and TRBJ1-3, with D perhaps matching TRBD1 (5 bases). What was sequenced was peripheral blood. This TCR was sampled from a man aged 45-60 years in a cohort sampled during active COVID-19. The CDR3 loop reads CASSQARGKNPGNTIYF. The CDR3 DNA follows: TGTGCCAGCAGCCAAGCAAGGGGAAAAAATCCTGGAAACACCATATATTTT.